The 6 T cell receptor beta chains below were found in one sample sequenced in a study of read filtering for tumor transcriptome and immune sequencing. The library was built from about 0.4 ug RNA with molecular barcoded adaptors for alpha/delta and beta/gamma chains. TCRdb independently ran MiXCR on the reads; one entry per CDR3 protein. The table records around 140,000 distinct CDR3 sequences, under 15% of them present only once. The specimen sequenced was a population of CD138-negative cells sorted from bone marrow. These TCRs come from a donor aged 40 or older with multiple myeloma.

This clonotype was seen many times. The rearrangement links TRBV24-1 to TRBJ2-1; 7 nucleotides align to TRBD2. The CDR3 totals 15 residues. The J segment lost 3 bases and the V segment lost 8 bases, leaving 9 bases of the junction unmatched. CDR1 KGHDR and CDR2 SFDVKD come from the germline V gene. CDR3: CATNAPRGDYNEQFF. The CDR3 DNA is TGTGCCACCAATGCCCCTCGGGGGGACTACAATGAGCAGTTCTTC.

This clonotype was seen repeatedly, ten times or more. CDR3 residues: CASSFGSGEQYF. The CDR3 DNA reads TGTGCCAGCAGTTTCGGTAGCGGCGAGCAGTACTTC. The chain uses TRBV12-3 or TRBV12-4 and TRBJ2-7, with D maybe TRBD2 (6 bases). CDR3 size: 12 residues. Trimming left V 3 bases short and J 6 bases short, with 9 bases between.

This clonotype was detected many times. This chain links TRBV9 with TRBJ2-1; 10 bases fit TRBD2. The CDR3 runs to 15 residues. V shed 0 bases and J 9 bases; nucleotides not matched to a gene: 6. Germline V gives CDR1 SGDLS, CDR2 YYNGEE. The CDR3 here is CASSVGLAGEGEQFF. The CDR3 nucleotides are TGTGCCAGCAGCGTAGGGCTAGCGGGAGAGGGTGAGCAGTTCTTC.

This clonotype occurred many times. The chain combines TRBV18 with TRBJ2-3, with no clear D. This CDR3 region has 13 residues. Per germline, CDR1 KGHSH and CDR2 LQKENI. Trimming left V 6 bases short and J 3 bases short, with 10 bases between. The CDR3 bases are TGTGCCAGCTCGCTCCTTTTGACAGATACGCAGTATTTT. Its translation: CASSLLLTDTQYF.

This clonotype was recorded many times. CDR3 in DNA: TGTGCCAGCAGGGAAGCGGGGGGTGCCTACAATGAGCAGTTCTTC. It translates to CASREAGGAYNEQFF. The chain recombines TRBV7-2 with TRBJ2-1, with 9 bases identical to TRBD2. The CDR3 contains 15 residues. Germline V gene data show CDR1 as SGHTA and CDR2 as FQGNSA. After removal of 6 bases from V and 2 bases from J, the junction contained 5 bases not matched to a gene.

This clonotype showed up many times. The gene calls are TRBV5-1 and TRBJ2-2; the D gene could be TRBD1 or TRBD2 (5 bases each). Germline V gene sequence: CDR1 SGHRS, CDR2 YFSETQ. The CDR3 runs 16 residues. Trimming shortened V by 1 base and J by 6 bases, and 16 bases separated the two germline ends. The CDR3 loop reads CASSLRSIGTAGELFF. The CDR3 bases are TGCGCCAGCAGCTTGAGGTCGATAGGGACGGCCGGGGAGCTGTTTTTT.